This TCR beta chain was observed in a study of regulatory T cells in long-lasting Graves disease. Time point here: persistent/refractory GD, antithyroid drugs over 5 years with positive TRAb. PBMC RNA served as the TCR library source. Doctors identified Graves' disease using the American Thyroid Association guidelines. This clonotype was observed a few times. Combining iRepertoire HTBI primers with Arm-PCR of CDR3 regions, the authors built TCR beta libraries. TCRdb passed the multiplex PCR reads through MiXCR, listing each CDR3 protein once. The top ten hold less than 35% of the sample, which has almost 350,000 distinct CDR3 sequences, less than 20% seen once. The ends were cut back, 9 bases at V and 6 bases at J, with 15 bases in the middle. Germline-derived CDR1 and CDR2 are WNHNN and SYGVQD (reference sequence). This CDR3 spans 12 amino acids.

This sequence originates from a female donor with Graves disease. The chain uses TRBV10-1 and TRBJ2-7; D perhaps matches TRBD1 (5 bases). The specimen was peripheral blood mononuclear cells (PBMCs), collected when the disease was refractory, from a patient treated with antithyroid drugs. The CDR3 DNA reads TGCGCCAGGCAGGGTTCCCTCGGCGAGCAGTACTTC. Translated: CARQGSLGEQYF.